This TCR beta chain was obtained from a study of shared clonotypes between healthy human individuals. General observations from the study: Shared across several donors were around 4.7% of the naive CD4 clonotypes.

In the sorted-subset replicate PCRs, about 190 ng DNA, 25,000 to 35,000 T cell genomes, was used. Sequencing was performed with immunoSEQ multiplex PCR; in TCRdb, only in-frame clones are kept and a portion is missing. The sample gives about 2 million clones, approximately 95% of which show up once; about 0.13% is in the top ten. Participating donors were healthy, HIV-negative adults free of recent acute infections or vaccinations. Trimming at V came to 4 bases and at J to 6 bases, leaving 2 bases not matched to a gene. The germline V gene has CDR1 SQVTM and CDR2 ANQGSEA. There are 14 residues in the CDR3. This clone was seen just once. Its antigen is not known.

Sequences were obtained from naive CD4+ T cells sorted from blood. Indicated subset: CD45RA+ positively selected. The source of this sequence is a man between 18 and 35 years old in good health. The chain links TRBV29-1 to TRBJ2-3; 15 bases map to TRBD2. CDR3 nucleotide sequence: TGCAGCGTTGGGACTAGCGGGGGGGCCGATACGCAGTATTTT. It translates to CSVGTSGGADTQYF.